Following are 23 T cell receptor beta chains from one sample sequenced in a study of OX40 agonist ivuxolimab in advanced cancers. Here immunoSEQ multiplex PCR was the method, and the copy in TCRdb shows in-frame clones only, minus some. The sample carries approximately 82,000 clones, 84% recorded once. Sequenced here: CD4+ or CD8+ T cells sorted from blood, sampled in a trial of the OX40 agonist ivuxolimab. These receptors were taken from an adult with an advanced solid tumor such as melanoma, head and neck, liver or kidney cancer.

The chain recombines TRBV7-6 with TRBJ1-2; tentatively, D is TRBD1 (5 bases). Germline CDR1 SGHVS, CDR2 FNYEAQ. This CDR3 is built from 14 residues. Trimming shortened V by 4 bases and J by 8 bases, and 17 bases separated the two germline ends. CDR3 region: CASSSRDWGAGYTF. CDR3 bases: TGTGCCAGCAGCTCCCGGGACTGGGGAGCAGGCTACACCTTC. The whole variable domain, filled in from reference TRBV7-6 and TRBJ1-2, reads GAGVSQSPRYKVTKRGQDVALRCDPISGHVSLYWYRQALGQGPEFLTYFNYEAQQDKSGLPNDRFSAERPEGSISTLTIQRTEQRDSAMYRCASSSRDWGAGYTFGSGTRLTVV.

The chain combines TRBV7-7 with TRBJ2-2, with D unclear. This CDR3 has 13 residues. The V gene's germline CDR1 is SSHAT and CDR2 FNYEAQ (reference sequence). V was cut by 5 bases and J by 7 bases, with 11 bases left in between. CDR3 sequence reads: CASSVREDGELFF. CDR3 sequence (DNA): TGTGCCAGCAGCGTAAGAGAGGACGGGGAGCTGTTTTTT. The full variable domain, rest sourced from reference TRBV7-7 and TRBJ2-2, is GAGVSQSPRYKVTKRGQDVTLRCDPISSHATLYWYQQALGQGPEFLTYFNYEAQPDKSGLPSDRFSAERPEGSISTLTIQRTEQRDSAMYRCASSVREDGELFFGEGSRLTVL.

This clone has just one count. V is TRBV2 and J is TRBJ2-5; perhaps D is TRBD1 or TRBD2 (6 bases each). Trimming cost V 4 bases and J 5 bases, with 11 bases left between them. There are 13 residues in the CDR3. Per germline, CDR1 SNHLY and CDR2 FYNNEI. CDR3 DNA sequence: TGTGCCAGCAGTGCTCGGGGGCGGGAGACCCAGTACTTC. Translating gives CASSARGRETQYF.

The sample holds a few counts of this clone. This chain joins TRBV6-7 and TRBJ2-7; 10 nucleotides agree with TRBD1. TRBV6-7 is identified as an open reading frame with a role that is uncertain. The CDR3 runs to 17 residues. After removal of 4 bases from V and 3 bases from J, the junction contained 12 bases not matched to a gene. The CDR3 DNA is TGTGCCAGCAGTTCCATTCCCGGGACAGGGGTCGTCTACGAGCAGTACTTC. This sequence encodes CASSSIPGTGVVYEQYF.

The chain has TRBV27 and TRBJ2-5; D is possibly TRBD1 or TRBD2 (5 bases each). Between the trimmed V and J ends, which lost 3 bases and 11 bases, there was a span of 19 bases. The CDR3 has 14 residues. CDR1 and CDR2 (germline): MNHEY, SMNVEV (reference sequence). The CDR3 DNA follows: TGTGCCAGCAGTTTTTCCCGGGCCGTGGGGGAGCAGTACTTC. Translating it yields CASSFSRAVGEQYF.

The rearrangement links TRBV19 to TRBJ1-3; no firm D call. V lost 2 bases and J lost 4, with 6 bases in between. The germline CDR1 and CDR2 sequences are LNHDA and SQIVND (reference sequence). The CDR3 sequence is 13 residues long. This CDR3 reads CASSISYGNTIYF. CDR3 coding DNA: TGTGCCAGTAGTATATCTTACGGAAACACCATATATTTT.

This chain connects TRBV2 to TRBJ2-7; TRBD2 matches 9 bases. The V gene's germline CDR1 is SNHLY and CDR2 FYNNEI. The CDR3 has 13 residues. J was trimmed by 4 bases and V by 7 bases; bases with no gene match: 5. CDR3 protein: CASKETSGYEQYF. Written as DNA, the CDR3 is TGTGCCAGCAAAGAGACTAGCGGATACGAGCAGTACTTC.

This chain uses TRBV15 with TRBJ1-6, with D uncertain. Looked up from germline, CDR1 is LNHNV and CDR2 is YYDKDF (reference sequence). Trimming removed 0 bases from V and 7 bases from J, with 13 bases in between. The CDR3 covers 16 residues. CDR3 in DNA: TGTGCCACCAGCAGAGACGAATGGACCGTAAATTCACCCCTCCACTTT. This gives the protein CATSRDEWTVNSPLHF.

The table lists this clone with a count of one. J is TRBJ1-3 and V is TRBV11-2; unclear D gene. CDR3 length: 15 residues. The germline CDR1 and CDR2 sequences are SGHAT and FQNNGV. Between the trimmed V and J ends, which lost 0 bases and 2 bases, there was a span of 8 bases. This chain's CDR3 is CASSLDKVAGNTIYF. The CDR3 region has the DNA TGTGCCAGCAGCTTAGATAAAGTAGCTGGAAACACCATATATTTT.

This clone was counted a single time. The chain uses TRBV7-6 and TRBJ2-5; D not resolved. The germline gives CDR1 SGHVS, CDR2 FNYEAQ. Trimming cost V 2 bases and J 4 bases, with 14 bases left between them. This CDR3 has 15 residues. The CDR3 region is CASSLSGSLGETQYF. The CDR3 region has the DNA TGTGCCAGCAGCTTATCCGGGTCGCTAGGAGAGACCCAGTACTTC.

The table lists this clone with a count of one. The chain employs TRBV28 and TRBJ1-1; D gene unclear. V dropped 5 bases and J dropped 8 bases, with 12 bases sitting between them. The germline V gene has CDR1 MDHEN and CDR2 SYDVKM. The CDR3 loop spans 12 amino acids. The CDR3 DNA follows: TGTGCCAGCAGTCCCCGCAGGTTGGAAGCTTTCTTT. It translates to CASSPRRLEAFF.

The chain is built from TRBV30 and TRBJ2-5; 11 positions agree with TRBD2. Per the germline V gene, CDR1 is GTSNPN and CDR2 is SVGIG (reference sequence). With V trimmed by 2 bases and J by 7 bases, 12 bases remained unmatched. The CDR3 runs to 16 residues. The chain's CDR3 is CAWSSSFTSGSGTQYF. The CDR3 nucleotides read TGTGCCTGGAGTTCCTCTTTTACTAGCGGGAGCGGGACCCAGTACTTC.

The chain recombines TRBV10-1 with TRBJ2-5; 8 bases agree with TRBD2. J was trimmed by 5 bases and V by 3 bases; bases with no gene match: 5. The CDR3 has 14 residues. Per germline, CDR1 WNHNN and CDR2 SYGVQD (reference sequence). This chain's CDR3 is CASSDLRGGETQYF. CDR3 nucleotides: TGCGCCAGCAGTGATCTTCGGGGGGGGGAGACCCAGTACTTC.

The V and J genes are TRBV7-2 and TRBJ2-7, with D possibly TRBD1 on 6 matching bases. This CDR3 contains 15 residues. CDR1 and CDR2 (germline): SGHTA, FQGNSA. Trimming left V 5 bases short and J 2 bases short, with 16 bases between. In nucleotides, the CDR3 is TGTGCCAGCAGCCCCGAAGGGACAACCGCCTACGAGCAGTACTTC. Translated: CASSPEGTTAYEQYF.

The rearrangement uses TRBV30 and TRBJ2-2; 9 nucleotides line up with TRBD1. The germline V gene has CDR1 GTSNPN and CDR2 SVGIG (reference sequence). CDR3 length: 14 residues. V lost 8 bases, J lost 0 bases, and 4 bases stayed unmatched. CDR3 in amino acids: CAQRDRANTGELFF. CDR3 coding DNA: TGTGCCCAACGGGACAGGGCGAACACCGGGGAGCTGTTTTTT.

The rearrangement joins TRBV11-2 to TRBJ1-3; D gene ambiguous. Germline V gives CDR1 SGHAT, CDR2 FQNNGV. V was clipped by 0 bases and J by 2 bases, with 8 bases between them. This CDR3 is built from 15 residues. The CDR3 loop reads CASSLEPGPGNTIYF. The CDR3 nucleotides read TGTGCCAGCAGCTTAGAGCCTGGACCTGGAAACACCATATATTTT.

The rearrangement links TRBV6-5 to TRBJ2-1, with D unresolved. Germline CDR1 and CDR2: MNHEY and SVGAGI. The CDR3 loop spans 15 amino acids. V gave up 7 bases and J gave up 0 bases, with 13 bases separating them. The CDR3 DNA sequence: TGTGCCAGCACCCATTTACCGAGCTCCTACAATGAGCAGTTCTTC. Translating it yields CASTHLPSSYNEQFF.

The chain has TRBV7-3 and TRBJ2-7; D call uncertain. This CDR3 has 11 residues. Germline CDR1 reads SGHTA; CDR2 reads FQGTGA. Trimming removed 1 base at V and 4 bases at J, with 2 bases between. The CDR3 coding sequence is TGTGCCAGCAGCTTAAATTACGAGCAGTACTTC. Its protein is CASSLNYEQYF.

As DNA, the CDR3 is TGTGCCAGCAGCACTCTGACAGGGAGGAACATTCAGTACTTC. Translated: CASSTLTGRNIQYF. J is TRBJ2-4 and V is TRBV11-2; D is perhaps TRBD1 (7 bases). In germline, CDR1 is SGHAT, CDR2 FQNNGV. Trimming cost V 5 bases and J 7 bases, with 15 bases left between them. This CDR3 is built from 14 residues. Filled out from reference TRBV11-2 and TRBJ2-4, the complete variable domain reads EAGVAQSPRYKIIEKRQSVAFWCNPISGHATLYWYQQILGQGPKLLIQFQNNGVVDDSQLPKDRFSAERLKGVDSTLKIQPAKLEDSAVYLCASSTLTGRNIQYFGAGTRLSVL.

The chain links TRBV5-6 to TRBJ2-3, with TRBD2 identical over 7 bases. This CDR3 has 18 amino acids. Germline loops: CDR1 SGHDT, CDR2 YYEEEE. V was clipped by 0 bases and J by 1 base; unmatched bases: 11. CDR3 nucleotides: TGTGCCAGCAGCTTGGGCCCGAACGGGGGGACGGGCACAGATACGCAGTATTTT. It translates to CASSLGPNGGTGTDTQYF.

The chain links TRBV19 to TRBJ2-4; possibly TRBD2 for D (6 bases). V was trimmed by 8 bases and J by 8 bases, leaving 22 bases between them. CDR3 length: 15 amino acids. Germline lookup yields CDR1 LNHDA and CDR2 SQIVND (reference sequence). The CDR3 spells CASGVGGLIGDIQYF. CDR3 nucleotides: TGTGCCAGTGGTGTGGGGGGACTTATCGGAGACATTCAGTACTTC.

The chain links TRBV6-5 to TRBJ1-6; 9 bases line up with TRBD1. There are 15 residues in the CDR3. With V trimmed by 5 bases and J by 7 bases, 6 bases remained unmatched. The V gene's germline CDR1 is MNHEY and CDR2 SVGAGI. CDR3 nucleotides: TGTGCCAGCAGTGGGACAGGGCGGCTCAATTCACCCCTCCACTTT. Translation: CASSGTGRLNSPLHF.

The V call is TRBV6-4, the J call TRBJ1-5; no reliable D call. V lost 4 bases, J lost 0 bases, and 19 bases lay in between. The CDR3 consists of 18 residues. Per the germline V gene, CDR1 is MRHNA and CDR2 is SNTAGT. The CDR3 DNA sequence: TGTGCCAGCAGTGTATGTCGAACGAAGGCGTATAGCAATCAGCCCCAGCATTTT. Amino acid sequence: CASSVCRTKAYSNQPQHF.